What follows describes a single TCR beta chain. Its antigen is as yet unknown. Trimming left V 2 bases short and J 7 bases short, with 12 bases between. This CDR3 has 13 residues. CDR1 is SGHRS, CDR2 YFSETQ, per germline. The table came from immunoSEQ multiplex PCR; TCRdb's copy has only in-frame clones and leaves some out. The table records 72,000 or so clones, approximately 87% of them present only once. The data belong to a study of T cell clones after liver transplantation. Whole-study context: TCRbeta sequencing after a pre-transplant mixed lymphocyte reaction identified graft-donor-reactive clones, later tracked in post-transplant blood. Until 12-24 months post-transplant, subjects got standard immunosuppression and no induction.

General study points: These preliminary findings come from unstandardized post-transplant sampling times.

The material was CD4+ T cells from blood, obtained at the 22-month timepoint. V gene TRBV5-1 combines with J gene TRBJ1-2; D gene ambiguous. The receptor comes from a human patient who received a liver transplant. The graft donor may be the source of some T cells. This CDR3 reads CASSFRGPGGYTF. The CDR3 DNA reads TGCGCCAGCAGCTTTCGGGGTCCCGGTGGCTACACCTTC.